A selection of T cell receptor beta chains follows, all from one sample in a study of blood T cell repertoires in COVID-19. Sequenced by immunoSEQ multiplex PCR; TCRdb stores in-frame clones only, minus some. The sample carries 95,000 or so clones, 79% recorded once. The sequenced sample consisted of peripheral blood. The receptors here all came from a woman aged 80 or over with active or convalescent COVID-19. Each CDR3 is given with its conserved first and last residue. The D gene is left open where the match is weak. Rows give clone size only sometimes, using once, few, many, or a class for an expanded clone.

CDR3nt | CDR3aa | v_gene | d_gene | j_gene | abundance | len
TGTGCCAGCAGCTTTGGGCGGGGGGGGCACAATGAGCAGTTCTTC | CASSFGRGGHNEQFF | TRBV5-4 | TRBD2 | TRBJ2-1 | - | 15
TGTGCCAGCAGCTGGCGGACAGGGGTGGGCGGAGATACGCAGTATTTT | CASSWRTGVGGDTQYF | TRBV2 | TRBD1 | TRBJ2-3 | - | 16
TGTGCCAGCAGTGTCAGGACAGGGGGCGAGAGCTCTGGGGCCAACGTCCTGACTTTC | CASSVRTGGESSGANVLTF | TRBV6-1 | TRBD1 | TRBJ2-6 | once | 19
TGTGCCAGCAGTGAGGGCACTAGTTCCTACAATGAGCAGTTCTTC | CASSEGTSSYNEQFF | TRBV6-4 | - | TRBJ2-1 | many | 15
TGTGCCATCAGTGATTTAAATGAGCAGTTCTTC | CAISDLNEQFF | TRBV10-3 | - | TRBJ2-1 | - | 11
TGTGCCAGCAGCTTAGCAGGACAGGGGACTGAGCAGTTCTTC | CASSLAGQGTEQFF | TRBV13 | TRBD1 | TRBJ2-1 | - | 14
TGTGCCAGCAGTCCCGCCCGGGACAGGTTCCACGAGCAGTACTTC | CASSPARDRFHEQYF | TRBV27 | TRBD1 | TRBJ2-7 | - | 15
TGCGCCAGCAGCGGGGGACTAGCGATCCTAGATGAGCAGTTCTTC | CASSGGLAILDEQFF | TRBV5-1 | TRBD2 | TRBJ2-1 | - | 15
TGCGCCAGCAGCACGGGACTAGTTTCCTACAATGAGCAGTTCTTC | CASSTGLVSYNEQFF | TRBV5-1 | TRBD2 | TRBJ2-1 | - | 15
TGTGCCAGCAGCCGGACTAGCGGAGGGGACAATGAGCAGTTCTTC | CASSRTSGGDNEQFF | TRBV14 | TRBD2 | TRBJ2-1 | few | 15
TGTGCCTGGAGAGAGCAGGGCGACCCCTATGGCTACACCTTC | CAWREQGDPYGYTF | TRBV30 | - | TRBJ1-2 | - | 14
TGTGCCAGCAGCTTGGCTGGGACAGGGGGCTATGGCTACACCTTC | CASSLAGTGGYGYTF | TRBV5-6 | TRBD1 | TRBJ1-2 | - | 15
TGTGCCAGCAGCCTGGGACAGGGAGGGGGGCAGTACTTC | CASSLGQGGGQYF | TRBV11-2 | TRBD1 | TRBJ2-7 | - | 13
TGTGCCAGCAGCCAAGCTTTAGATTCGCCCCAGCATTTT | CASSQALDSPQHF | TRBV14 | - | TRBJ1-5 | - | 13
TGTGCCAGCAGCTTTCACAGGGAGAGTAACACTGAAGCTTTCTTT | CASSFHRESNTEAFF | TRBV11-2 | - | TRBJ1-1 | - | 15
TGTGCCAGCAGCCGAGGACAGGACTCCTACGAGCAGTACTTC | CASSRGQDSYEQYF | TRBV7-6 | TRBD1 | TRBJ2-7 | - | 14
TGTGCCAGCAGCTTAAACCAGTACACTGAAGCTTTCTTT | CASSLNQYTEAFF | TRBV7-3 | - | TRBJ1-1 | few | 13
TGTGCCAGCAGCTTGGCCGGGGGTGGCGGCTACACCTTC | CASSLAGGGGYTF | TRBV5-4 | - | TRBJ1-2 | - | 13
TGTGCCAGCAGCTTGGGTTCAGGCTACGAGCAGTACTTC | CASSLGSGYEQYF | TRBV5-6 | - | TRBJ2-7 | - | 13
TGTGCCAGCAGCGTCACAGGGAACACTGAAGCTTTCTTT | CASSVTGNTEAFF | TRBV7-2 | - | TRBJ1-1 | - | 13
TGTGCCAGCAGTTTTGCGGGGGTGCCGAATGAGCAGTTCTTC | CASSFAGVPNEQFF | TRBV27 | TRBD2 | TRBJ2-1 | - | 14
TGTGCCAGCAGCCCCCGGGGGCAGGGGGCCTACAATGAGCAGTTCTTC | CASSPRGQGAYNEQFF | TRBV9 | - | TRBJ2-1 | - | 16
TGTGCCAGCAGTTTTGGGGGGACCATTTACGAGCAGTACTTC | CASSFGGTIYEQYF | TRBV28 | - | TRBJ2-7 | - | 14
TGCGCCAGCAGCTTGGCGCTAGCTCCGAACACCGGGGAGCTGTTTTTT | CASSLALAPNTGELFF | TRBV5-1 | - | TRBJ2-2 | - | 16
TGTGCCAGCGACCCACTAGCGGGAAACACCGGGGAGCTGTTTTTT | CASDPLAGNTGELFF | TRBV5-1 | TRBD2 | TRBJ2-2 | - | 15
TGCGCCAGCAGCCAGGGGACTAGCGGGAGTTGGGATACGCAGTATTTT | CASSQGTSGSWDTQYF | TRBV4-1 | TRBD2 | TRBJ2-3 | many | 16
TGTGCCAGCTACCGGGGCGGGACCTTCTCCTACAATGAGCAGTTCTTC | CASYRGGTFSYNEQFF | TRBV5-1 | - | TRBJ2-1 | - | 16
TGTGCCAGCAGTGATCAAGCGAACACTGAAGCTTTCTTT | CASSDQANTEAFF | TRBV6-1 | - | TRBJ1-1 | - | 13
TGTGCCAGTAAAAATCCAGGGCCGAACGGGGAGCTGTTTTTT | CASKNPGPNGELFF | TRBV19 | - | TRBJ2-2 | few | 14
TGTGCCAGCTCACCCGGGACTAGCGGGCGCGAGACCCAGTACTTC | CASSPGTSGRETQYF | TRBV18 | TRBD2 | TRBJ2-5 | - | 15
TGTGCCAGCAGCTTCTACAGGTTGAGCTCCTACGAGCAGTACTTC | CASSFYRLSSYEQYF | TRBV5-6 | - | TRBJ2-7 | - | 15
TGTGCCAGCAGCATACATGGACAGGGGGCGTTTGAGCAGTTCTTC | CASSIHGQGAFEQFF | TRBV11-2 | TRBD1 | TRBJ2-1 | - | 15
TGTGCCAGCAGCCGATCTAGCGGCTACGAGCAGTACTTC | CASSRSSGYEQYF | TRBV11-3 | TRBD2 | TRBJ2-7 | - | 13
TGTGCCAGCAGTTTGGGCGGGGGGTCCTCTGAGGAGCAGTACTTC | CASSLGGGSSEEQYF | TRBV27 | TRBD2 | TRBJ2-7 | - | 15
TGCAGTGCTAGTCGGACTAGCGGGCGCATAGAGACCCAGTACTTC | CSASRTSGRIETQYF | TRBV20-1 | TRBD2 | TRBJ2-5 | - | 15
TGTGCCAGCAGCTTATGGCTAGCGGGAGTAGAGCAGTTCTTC | CASSLWLAGVEQFF | TRBV7-2 | TRBD2 | TRBJ2-1 | - | 14
TGTGCCAGCAGCGTAGGGACAGGTCACTACGAGCAGTACTTC | CASSVGTGHYEQYF | TRBV9 | TRBD1 | TRBJ2-7 | - | 14
TGTGCCTGGGGACAGGGGGGTAGCTCTGGGGCCAACGTCCTGACTTTC | CAWGQGGSSGANVLTF | TRBV30 | TRBD1 | TRBJ2-6 | - | 16
TGTGCCAGCAGTTACTCGCCTAGCGGGTCCGGGGAGCTGTTTTTT | CASSYSPSGSGELFF | TRBV6-5 | TRBD2 | TRBJ2-2 | few | 15
TGTGCCAGCAGCCTGACAGGGGCCAATGAGCAGTTCTTC | CASSLTGANEQFF | TRBV7-9 | TRBD1 | TRBJ2-1 | - | 13
TGTGCCAGCAGCTTGGGACTAGCGGGAGGCGTAGATGAGCAGTTCTTC | CASSLGLAGGVDEQFF | TRBV5-1 | TRBD2 | TRBJ2-1 | - | 16
TGTGCCAGCAGGCCTAACAGGGGCCCCTACAATGAGCAGTTCTTC | CASRPNRGPYNEQFF | TRBV28 | TRBD1 | TRBJ2-1 | once | 15
TGTGCCAGCAGCGTAGCTTTCCTAGCCGGCGGGGAGCTGTTTTTT | CASSVAFLAGGELFF | TRBV9 | - | TRBJ2-2 | - | 15